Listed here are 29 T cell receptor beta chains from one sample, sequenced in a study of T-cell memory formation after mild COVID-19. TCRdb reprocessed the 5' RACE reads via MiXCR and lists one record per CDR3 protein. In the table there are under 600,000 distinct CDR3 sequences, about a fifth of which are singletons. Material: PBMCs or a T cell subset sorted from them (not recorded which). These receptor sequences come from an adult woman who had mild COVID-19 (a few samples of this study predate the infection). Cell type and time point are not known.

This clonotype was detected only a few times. The CDR3 sequence is CASSLAQNAYEQYF. CDR3 nucleotide sequence: TGCGCCAGCAGCTTGGCTCAAAACGCCTACGAGCAGTACTTC. The rearrangement uses TRBV5-1 and TRBJ2-7; D is undetermined. CDR1 and CDR2 (germline): SGHRS, YFSETQ. This CDR3 has 14 residues. V lost 0 bases to trimming and J lost 2 bases, with 9 bases between them.

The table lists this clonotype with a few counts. The CDR3 reads CASSLGDLLSYEQYF. The CDR3 region has the DNA TGTGCCAGCAGCTTAGGGGACCTACTCTCCTACGAGCAGTACTTC. The chain is built from TRBV7-9 and TRBJ2-7; D may correspond to TRBD1 or TRBD2 (5 bases each). This CDR3 is built from 15 residues. Germline loops: CDR1 SEHNR, CDR2 FQNEAQ (reference sequence). The V end was cut by 1 base, the J end by 0 bases, with 10 bases between.

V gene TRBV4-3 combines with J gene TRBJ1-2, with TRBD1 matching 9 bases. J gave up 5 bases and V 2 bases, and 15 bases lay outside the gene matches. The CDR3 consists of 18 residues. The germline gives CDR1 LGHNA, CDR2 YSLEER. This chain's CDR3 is CASSQSYYSGTGPYGYTF. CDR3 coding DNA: TGCGCCAGCAGCCAATCCTACTACTCCGGGACAGGGCCTTATGGCTACACCTTC.

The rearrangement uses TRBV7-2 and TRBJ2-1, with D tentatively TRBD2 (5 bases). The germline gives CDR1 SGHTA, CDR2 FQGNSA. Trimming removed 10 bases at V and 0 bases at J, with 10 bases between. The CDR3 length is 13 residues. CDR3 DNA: TGTGCCACCCGGACTCCCTCCTACAATGAGCAGTTCTTC. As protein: CATRTPSYNEQFF.

CDR3 region: CASAQGELNYGYTF. In DNA, the CDR3 is TGTGCCTCCGCACAGGGGGAGCTTAACTATGGCTACACCTTC. The rearrangement links TRBV12-3 or TRBV12-4 to TRBJ1-2, with 8 bases aligning to TRBD1. Trimming at V came to 11 bases and at J to 1 base, leaving 9 bases not matched to a gene. The CDR3 is 14 amino acids.

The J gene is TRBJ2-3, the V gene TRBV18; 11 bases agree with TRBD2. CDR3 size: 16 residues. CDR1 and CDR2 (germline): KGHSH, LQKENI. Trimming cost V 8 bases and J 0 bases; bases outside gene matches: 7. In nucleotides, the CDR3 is TGTGCCAGCGTTGCGACTAGCGGGGCTAGCACAGATACGCAGTATTTT. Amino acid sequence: CASVATSGASTDTQYF.

CDR3 bases: TGTGCCAGCAGCCGGCTGGGACTGAACACCGGGGAGCTGTTTTTT. Its translation is CASSRLGLNTGELFF. This chain joins TRBV3-1 and TRBJ2-2, with a possible D match to TRBD2 (6 bases). V was pared by 4 bases and J by 1 base, with 10 bases between. This CDR3 is 15 amino acids long. Looked up from germline, CDR1 is LGHDT and CDR2 is YNNKEL (reference sequence). The full variable domain, with the rest looked up from reference TRBV3-1 and TRBJ2-2, is DTAVSQTPKYLVTQMGNDKSIKCEQNLGHDTMYWYKQDSKKFLKIMFSYNNKELIINETVPNRFSPKSPDKAHLNLHINSLELGDSAVYFCASSRLGLNTGELFFGEGSRLTVL.

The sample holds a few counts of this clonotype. The CDR3 sequence is CASSFTGRRREQFF. Here the CDR3 DNA reads TGTGCCAGCAGTTTTACAGGGAGACGGAGGGAGCAGTTCTTC. The V call is TRBV12-3 or TRBV12-4, the J call TRBJ2-1; weak D call: TRBD1 (6 bases). The V end was cut by 3 bases, the J end by 10 bases, with 16 bases between. The CDR3 runs 14 residues.

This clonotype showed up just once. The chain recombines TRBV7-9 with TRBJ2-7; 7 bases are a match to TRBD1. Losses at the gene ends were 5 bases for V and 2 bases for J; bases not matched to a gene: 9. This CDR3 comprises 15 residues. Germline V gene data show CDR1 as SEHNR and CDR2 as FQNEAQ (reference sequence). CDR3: CASSRPGQATYEQYF. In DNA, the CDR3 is TGTGCCAGCAGCCGACCCGGACAGGCAACCTACGAGCAGTACTTC.

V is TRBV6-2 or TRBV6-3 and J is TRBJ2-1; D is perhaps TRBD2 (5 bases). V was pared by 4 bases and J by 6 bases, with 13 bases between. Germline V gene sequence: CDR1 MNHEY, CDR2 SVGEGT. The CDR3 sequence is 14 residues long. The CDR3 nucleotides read TGTGCCAGCAGTTCCTTTCGTAGCGCCAATGAGCAGTTCTTC. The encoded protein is CASSSFRSANEQFF.

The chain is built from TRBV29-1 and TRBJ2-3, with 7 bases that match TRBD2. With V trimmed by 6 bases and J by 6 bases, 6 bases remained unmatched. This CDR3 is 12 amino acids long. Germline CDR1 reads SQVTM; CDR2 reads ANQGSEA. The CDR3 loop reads CSVAGKGDTQYF. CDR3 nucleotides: TGCAGCGTAGCGGGAAAGGGCGATACGCAGTATTTT.

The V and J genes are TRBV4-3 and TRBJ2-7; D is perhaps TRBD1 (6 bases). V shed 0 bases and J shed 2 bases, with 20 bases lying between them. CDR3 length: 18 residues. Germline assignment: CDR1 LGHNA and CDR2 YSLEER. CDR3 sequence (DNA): TGCGCCAGCAGCCAAGACGGGGCCCCAGGGGTTTCTCCCTACGAGCAGTACTTC. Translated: CASSQDGAPGVSPYEQYF.

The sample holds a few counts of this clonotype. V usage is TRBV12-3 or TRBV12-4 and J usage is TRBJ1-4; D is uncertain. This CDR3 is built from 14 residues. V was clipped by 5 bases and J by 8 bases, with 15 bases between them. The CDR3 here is CASSPSGVREKLFF. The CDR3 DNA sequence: TGTGCCAGCAGTCCCTCTGGGGTAAGGGAAAAACTGTTTTTT.

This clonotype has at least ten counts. The CDR3 nucleotides are TGTGCCACCAGCAGAGATCGATTGGGGGCCTCCACAGATACGCAGTATTTT. Translation: CATSRDRLGASTDTQYF. The chain combines TRBV15 with TRBJ2-3; D perhaps matches TRBD1 (6 bases). CDR1 is LNHNV and CDR2 is YYDKDF in the germline V gene (reference sequence). Trimming took off 0 bases at V and 2 bases at J, with 15 bases between the two ends. The CDR3 consists of 17 residues.

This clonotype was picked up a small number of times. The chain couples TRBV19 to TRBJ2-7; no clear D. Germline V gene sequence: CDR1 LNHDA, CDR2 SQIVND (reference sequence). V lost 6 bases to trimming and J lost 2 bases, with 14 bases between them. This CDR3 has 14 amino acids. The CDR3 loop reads CASRASRNPYEQYF. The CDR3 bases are TGTGCCAGTAGGGCCAGTAGAAATCCCTACGAGCAGTACTTC.

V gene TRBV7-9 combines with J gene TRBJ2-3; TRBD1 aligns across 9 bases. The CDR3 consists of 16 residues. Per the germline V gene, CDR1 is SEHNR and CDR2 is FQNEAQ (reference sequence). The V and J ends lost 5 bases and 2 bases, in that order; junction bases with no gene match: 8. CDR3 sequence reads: CASSPGQGRYTDTQYF. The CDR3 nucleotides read TGTGCCAGCAGCCCAGGACAGGGGCGGTACACAGATACGCAGTATTTT.

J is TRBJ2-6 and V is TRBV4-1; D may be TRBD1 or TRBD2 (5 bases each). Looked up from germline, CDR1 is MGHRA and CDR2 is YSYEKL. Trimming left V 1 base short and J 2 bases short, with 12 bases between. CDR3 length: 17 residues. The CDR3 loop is CASSQGGAGPGANVLTF. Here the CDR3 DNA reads TGCGCCAGCAGCCAAGGAGGGGCAGGGCCTGGGGCCAACGTCCTGACTTTC.

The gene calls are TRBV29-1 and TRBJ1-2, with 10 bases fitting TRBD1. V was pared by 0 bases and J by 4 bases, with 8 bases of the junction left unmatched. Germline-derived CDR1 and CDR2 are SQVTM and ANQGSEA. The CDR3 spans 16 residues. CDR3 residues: CSVEEGIRDRGYGYTF. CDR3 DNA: TGCAGCGTTGAAGAGGGAATTAGGGACAGGGGCTATGGCTACACCTTC.

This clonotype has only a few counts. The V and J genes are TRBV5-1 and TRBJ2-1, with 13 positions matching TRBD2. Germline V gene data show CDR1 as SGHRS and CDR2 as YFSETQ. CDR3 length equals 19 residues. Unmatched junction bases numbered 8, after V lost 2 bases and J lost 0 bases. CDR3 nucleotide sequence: TGCGCCAGCAGCTTACTAGCGGGGGGGGCTACAAGCTCCTACAATGAGCAGTTCTTC. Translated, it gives CASSLLAGGATSSYNEQFF.

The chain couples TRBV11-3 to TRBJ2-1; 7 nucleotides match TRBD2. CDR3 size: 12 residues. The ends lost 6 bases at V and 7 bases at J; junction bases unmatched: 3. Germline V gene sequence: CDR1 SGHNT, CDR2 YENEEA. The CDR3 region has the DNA TGTGCCAGCAGGGCGGGAGTTAATGAGCAGTTCTTC. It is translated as CASRAGVNEQFF.

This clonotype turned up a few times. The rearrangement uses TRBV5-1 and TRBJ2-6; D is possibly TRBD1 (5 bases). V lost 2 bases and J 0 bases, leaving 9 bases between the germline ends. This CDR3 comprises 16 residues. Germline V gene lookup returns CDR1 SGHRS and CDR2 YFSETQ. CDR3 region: CASSFPTVSGANVLTF. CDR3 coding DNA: TGCGCCAGCAGCTTCCCGACAGTCTCTGGGGCCAACGTCCTGACTTTC.

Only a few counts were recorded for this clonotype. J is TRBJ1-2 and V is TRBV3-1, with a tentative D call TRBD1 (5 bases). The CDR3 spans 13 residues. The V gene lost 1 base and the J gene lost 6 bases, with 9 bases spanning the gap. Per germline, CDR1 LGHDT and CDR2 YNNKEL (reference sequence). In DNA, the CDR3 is TGTGCCAGCAGCCAAGGCTTCAGGGATGGCTACACCTTC. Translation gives CASSQGFRDGYTF. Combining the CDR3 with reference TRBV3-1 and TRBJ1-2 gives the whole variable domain DTAVSQTPKYLVTQMGNDKSIKCEQNLGHDTMYWYKQDSKKFLKIMFSYNNKELIINETVPNRFSPKSPDKAHLNLHINSLELGDSAVYFCASSQGFRDGYTFGSGTRLTVV.

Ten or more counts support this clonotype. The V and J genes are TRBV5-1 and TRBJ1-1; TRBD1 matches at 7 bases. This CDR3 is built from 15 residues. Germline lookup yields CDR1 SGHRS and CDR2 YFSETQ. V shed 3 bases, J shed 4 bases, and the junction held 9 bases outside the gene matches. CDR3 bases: TGCGCCAGCAGCTCCCTGATCCGGGACAGCACTGAAGCTTTCTTT. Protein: CASSSLIRDSTEAFF. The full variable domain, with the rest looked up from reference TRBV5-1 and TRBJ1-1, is KAGVTQTPRYLIKTRGQQVTLSCSPISGHRSVSWYQQTPGQGLQFLFEYFSETQRNKGNFPGRFSGRQFSNSRSEMNVSTLELGDSALYLCASSSLIRDSTEAFFGQGTRLTVV.

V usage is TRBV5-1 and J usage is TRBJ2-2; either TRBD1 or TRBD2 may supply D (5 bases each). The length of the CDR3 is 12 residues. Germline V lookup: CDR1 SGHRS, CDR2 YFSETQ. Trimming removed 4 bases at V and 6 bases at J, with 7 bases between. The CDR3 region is CASSGGAGELFF. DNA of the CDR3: TGCGCCAGCAGCGGGGGTGCCGGGGAGCTGTTTTTT.

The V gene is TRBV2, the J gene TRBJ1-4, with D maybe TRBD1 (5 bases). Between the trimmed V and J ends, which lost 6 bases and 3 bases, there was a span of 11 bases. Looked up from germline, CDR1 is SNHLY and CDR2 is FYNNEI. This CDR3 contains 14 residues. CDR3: CASSDQGANEKLFF. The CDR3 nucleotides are TGTGCCAGCAGCGATCAGGGAGCTAATGAAAAACTGTTTTTT.

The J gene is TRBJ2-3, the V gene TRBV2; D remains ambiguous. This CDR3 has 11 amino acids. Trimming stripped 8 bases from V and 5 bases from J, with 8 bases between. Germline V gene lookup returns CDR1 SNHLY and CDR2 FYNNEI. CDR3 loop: CASETRDTQYF. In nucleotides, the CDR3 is TGTGCCAGCGAGACCCGAGATACGCAGTATTTT.

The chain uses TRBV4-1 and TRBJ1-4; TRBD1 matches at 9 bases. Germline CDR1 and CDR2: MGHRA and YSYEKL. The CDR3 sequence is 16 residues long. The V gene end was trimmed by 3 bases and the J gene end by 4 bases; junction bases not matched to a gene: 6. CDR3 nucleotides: TGCGCCAGCAGCCAGTACGGGACAGGGCTTAATGAAAAACTGTTTTTT. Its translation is CASSQYGTGLNEKLFF.

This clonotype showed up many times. The CDR3 loop is CASSFPGADTQYF. CDR3 sequence (DNA): TGTGCCAGCAGTTTTCCGGGCGCAGATACGCAGTATTTT. The chain couples TRBV7-9 to TRBJ2-3; D is unclear. Between the trimmed V and J ends, which lost 6 bases and 4 bases, there was a span of 11 bases. The CDR3 extends over 13 amino acids. Looked up from germline, CDR1 is SEHNR and CDR2 is FQNEAQ (reference sequence).

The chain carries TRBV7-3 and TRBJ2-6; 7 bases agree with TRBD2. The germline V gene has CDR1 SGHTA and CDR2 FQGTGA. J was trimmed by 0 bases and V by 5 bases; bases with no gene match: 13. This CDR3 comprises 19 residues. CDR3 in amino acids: CASSPRGGNPFSGANVLTF. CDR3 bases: TGTGCCAGCAGCCCGCGGGGAGGGAACCCATTCTCTGGGGCCAACGTCCTGACTTTC.